Below, 19 T cell receptor beta chains from the same sample are listed, as sequenced in a study of human T cells and chemical hapten exposure. As for time point: patch test 1, 2 weeks after DPC sensitization. Treatment reported: therapeutic diphenylcyclopropenone sensitization with weekly scalp DPC. TCRdb reanalysed the RACE reads using MiXCR and keeps one entry per CDR3 protein. The data hold about 340,000 distinct CDR3 sequences, with approximately 6.9% observed a single time. Here the sequenced sample was whole blood, taken in connection with sensitization to the hapten diphenylcyclopropenone (DPC). The receptors come from a young woman with alopecia areata. Some clones in this sample may be carry-over from other donors' samples.

This chain joins TRBV6-1 and TRBJ1-2, with a possible D match to TRBD1 (5 bases). V was cut by 8 bases and J by 2 bases, with 12 bases left in between. The CDR3 extends over 13 amino acids. The germline V gene encodes CDR1 MNHNS and CDR2 SASEGT. The CDR3 loop reads CASQPGNNYGYTF. CDR3 DNA sequence: TGTGCCAGCCAGCCAGGGAACAACTATGGCTACACCTTC.

This clonotype has only a few counts. J is TRBJ2-3 and V is TRBV7-2, with D hard to call. Trimming removed 5 bases at V and 4 bases at J, with 10 bases between. CDR1 is SGHTA and CDR2 is FQGNSA in the germline V gene. The CDR3 extends over 13 amino acids. The CDR3 nucleotides are TGTGCCAGCAGCGCGAGTGTCCCAGATACGCAGTATTTT. Protein product: CASSASVPDTQYF.

This clonotype was seen many times. The chain combines TRBV5-4 with TRBJ2-3, with a tentative D call TRBD1 (5 bases). V lost 1 base, J lost 6 bases, and 6 bases lay in between. This CDR3 is 12 amino acids long. Germline V gene sequence: CDR1 SGHNT, CDR2 YYREEE (reference sequence). In DNA form, the CDR3 reads TGTGCCAGCAGCTTGCCAGGGGATACGCAGTATTTT. It codes for CASSLPGDTQYF.

CDR3 residues: CASSATRDRVRSYEQYF. The DNA for the CDR3 is TGTGCCAGCAGTGCAACCCGGGACAGGGTTCGATCCTACGAGCAGTACTTC. The rearrangement joins TRBV12-3 or TRBV12-4 to TRBJ2-7; 9 positions agree with TRBD1. V shed 5 bases and J 1 base; nucleotides not matched to a gene: 12. The CDR3 runs to 17 residues.

This clonotype was counted between two and nine times. The chain links TRBV29-1 to TRBJ1-2; D gene uncertain. Trimming took 0 bases from V and 6 from J, leaving 14 bases between them. The CDR3 has 14 residues. Germline loops: CDR1 SQVTM, CDR2 ANQGSEA. This CDR3 is CSVEDRTGRNGYTF. Written as DNA, the CDR3 is TGCAGCGTTGAAGACCGGACGGGAAGGAATGGCTACACCTTC.

This clonotype was seen more than once but under ten times. This chain links TRBV24-1 with TRBJ2-1; no firm D call. Germline CDR1 reads KGHDR; CDR2 reads SFDVKD. There are 12 residues in the CDR3. Trimming removed 1 base from V and 9 bases from J, with 6 bases in between. The CDR3, as DNA: TGTGCCACCAGTGATTTTTCTAGTGAGCAGTTCTTC. Its protein product is CATSDFSSEQFF.

The sample holds many counts of this clonotype. The CDR3 region is CASSSKTGADTQYF. The CDR3 DNA reads as TGCGCCAGCAGCTCGAAGACAGGGGCAGATACGCAGTATTTT. The rearrangement links TRBV5-1 to TRBJ2-3; 8 positions agree with TRBD1. With V trimmed by 3 bases and J by 4 bases, 4 bases remained unmatched. CDR1 is SGHRS and CDR2 is YFSETQ in the germline V gene. This CDR3 has 14 amino acids.

J is TRBJ2-3 and V is TRBV20-1; 10 bases align to TRBD1. This CDR3 comprises 15 residues. Germline V gene data show CDR1 as DFQATT and CDR2 as SNEGSKA (reference sequence). Trimming removed 3 bases from V and 4 bases from J; junction bases left unmatched: 7. CDR3 loop: CSASLTGGVADTQYF. In nucleotides, the CDR3 is TGCAGTGCTAGCCTGACAGGGGGCGTCGCAGATACGCAGTATTTT.

This clonotype has a count of ten or more. The chain is built from TRBV4-1 and TRBJ2-7, with D tentatively TRBD2 (6 bases). CDR1 is MGHRA and CDR2 is YSYEKL in the germline V gene. The length of the CDR3 is 13 residues. V lost 3 bases and J 6 bases, leaving 12 bases between the germline ends. The CDR3, as DNA: TGCGCCAGCAGCCACCAGGGACTCCGCGAGCAGTACTTC. Its protein product is CASSHQGLREQYF.

The V and J genes are TRBV6-5 and TRBJ2-5; 7 bases fit TRBD1. Trimming took 5 bases from V and 4 from J; bases not matched to a gene: 10. CDR1 and CDR2 from the germline V gene are MNHEY and SVGAGI. This CDR3 contains 15 residues. The CDR3 DNA is TGTGCCAGCAGTCGGTGGAAGGGGGCAAGAGAGACCCAGTACTTC. This translates into CASSRWKGARETQYF.

This clonotype has only a few counts. The rearrangement links TRBV7-3 to TRBJ2-3; D is uncertain. The germline V gene has CDR1 SGHTA and CDR2 FQGTGA. Trimming pared 2 bases from V and 3 bases from J, leaving 6 bases between. The length of the CDR3 is 13 residues. This CDR3 is CASSLPGTDTQYF. The CDR3 nucleotides are TGTGCCAGCAGCTTACCTGGGACAGATACGCAGTATTTT.

This clonotype was found a few times. This rearrangement joins TRBV3-1 to TRBJ2-7, with D possibly TRBD1 on 6 matching bases. Trimming removed 5 bases at V and 6 bases at J, with 20 bases between. The V gene's germline CDR1 is LGHDT and CDR2 YNNKEL (reference sequence). The CDR3 loop spans 15 amino acids. The DNA for the CDR3 is TGTGCCAGCAGCATGCCTTCGACAGGCGACTGCGAGCAGTACTTC. Translation gives CASSMPSTGDCEQYF.

The gene calls are TRBV28 and TRBJ2-1; D is tentatively TRBD1 or TRBD2 (6 bases each). CDR3 length: 15 residues. V gave up 5 bases and J gave up 3 bases, with 14 bases separating them. Per germline, CDR1 MDHEN and CDR2 SYDVKM. CDR3 DNA: TGTGCCAGCAGTCCCTTAAGGGGGGTCTACAATGAGCAGTTCTTC. It is translated as CASSPLRGVYNEQFF.

J is TRBJ2-1 and V is TRBV5-6; 8 nucleotides agree with TRBD2. CDR1 is SGHDT, CDR2 YYEEEE, per germline. CDR3 length: 17 residues. V shed 4 bases, J shed 4 bases, and the junction held 13 bases outside the gene matches. The CDR3 sequence is CASSPRVPGGTYNEQFF. CDR3 coding DNA: TGTGCCAGCAGCCCCAGGGTTCCGGGAGGGACTTACAATGAGCAGTTCTTC.

This clonotype was observed a few times. The chain carries TRBV6-1 and TRBJ2-5, with 10 bases that match TRBD2. This CDR3 contains 15 residues. The junction had 2 bases not matched to a gene; V was cut back by 2 bases and J by 2 bases. CDR1 is MNHNS and CDR2 is SASEGT in the germline V gene. This CDR3 reads CASSELAGEQETQYF. The CDR3 DNA follows: TGTGCCAGCAGTGAACTAGCGGGGGAACAAGAGACCCAGTACTTC.

This clonotype was detected many times. For the CDR3, the DNA is TGTGCCAGCAGTGTCGGACAGGCCTTCTATGGCTACACCTTC. As protein: CASSVGQAFYGYTF. This chain links TRBV25-1 with TRBJ1-2; 7 nucleotides align to TRBD1. Germline V gene sequence: CDR1 MGHDK, CDR2 SYGVNS. CDR3 size: 14 residues. The junction had 6 bases not matched to a gene; V was cut back by 4 bases and J by 4 bases.

This clonotype was observed a handful of times. V is TRBV5-1 and J is TRBJ1-3; the D gene is possibly TRBD1 (6 bases). V lost 8 bases, J lost 0 bases, and 9 bases lay in between. There are 13 residues in the CDR3. Germline V gene sequence: CDR1 SGHRS, CDR2 YFSETQ. CDR3 in DNA: TGCGCCAGTGGACAGTCCTCTGGAAACACCATATATTTT. It encodes CASGQSSGNTIYF.

At least ten counts were recorded for this clonotype. This chain connects TRBV2 to TRBJ2-4; D not resolved. CDR1 is SNHLY and CDR2 is FYNNEI in the germline V gene. The V and J ends lost 5 bases and 0 bases respectively, with 11 bases between them. This CDR3 spans 15 amino acids. The CDR3 region has the DNA TGTGCCAGCAGTCCCGAGCTACTAGCCAAAAACATTCAGTACTTC. Its translation: CASSPELLAKNIQYF.

This clonotype was seen at least ten times. J is TRBJ1-2 and V is TRBV5-6; D unclear. The germline V gene encodes CDR1 SGHDT and CDR2 YYEEEE. The V end was cut by 1 base, the J end by 0 bases, with 4 bases between. CDR3 size: 13 residues. The DNA of the CDR3 is TGTGCCAGCAGCTTGACAGCTAACTATGGCTACACCTTC. Its translation is CASSLTANYGYTF.